This is a list of T cell receptor beta chains from one sample in a study of post-analysis software for immune sequencing data. From the PCR reads, TCRdb called clonotypes with MiXCR, one entry per CDR3 protein. The repertoire includes approximately 460,000 distinct CDR3 sequences, over 35% of them detected once, and 9.5% to 13% sits in the top ten. What was sequenced was blood. The origin of the receptors is a girl aged 10-17 years with multiple sclerosis. The CDR3 runs from the conserved cysteine through the conserved F or W. The order of the fields is J gene, D gene, clone size, V gene, CDR3 protein, CDR3 DNA. A D gene is named only where the DNA matches it firmly. Some rows mark clone size as missing; the rest say once, few, many or name a class of expanded clone.

TRBJ2-7 NA few TRBV18 CASSGLTYEQYF TGTGCCAGTTCAGGACTGACCTACGAGCAGTACTTC
TRBJ2-7 TRBD2 few TRBV12-3/TRBV12-4 CASTQFSGRVSEQYF TGTGCCAGCACCCAATTTAGCGGGAGAGTATCCGAGCAGTACTTC
TRBJ2-7 TRBD2 few TRBV5-1 CASSRGHSGNYEQYF TGCGCCAGCAGCCGCGGGCATAGCGGGAACTACGAGCAGTACTTC
TRBJ2-5 TRBD1 NA TRBV7-9 CASSETGGPGWEQYF TGTGCCAGCAGCGAAACAGGGGGGCCAGGATGGGAGCAGTACTTC
TRBJ2-6 NA once TRBV6-5 CASTPSSGANVRTF TGTGCCAGCACCCCCAGCTCTGGGGCCAACGTCCGGACTTTC
TRBJ2-1 NA NA TRBV20-1 CSARYDYWSYNEQFF TGCAGTGCTAGATACGACTACTGGTCCTACAATGAGCAGTTCTTC
TRBJ2-7 TRBD1 NA TRBV7-9 CASSSNLGQGWYEQYF TGTGCCAGCAGCTCTAACCTGGGACAGGGCTGGTACGAGCAGTACTTC
TRBJ2-4 TRBD1 NA TRBV12-3/TRBV12-4 CASSLGTGGNIQYF TGTGCCAGCAGTTTAGGGACAGGGGGAAACATTCAGTACTTC
TRBJ1-5 TRBD1 NA TRBV6-6 CASMDRGPYSNQPQHF TGTGCCAGCATGGACAGGGGACCCTATAGCAATCAGCCCCAGCATTTT
TRBJ1-2 TRBD1 NA TRBV18 CASSHRQGPYGYTF TGTGCCAGCTCACACCGACAGGGACCCTATGGCTACACCTTC
TRBJ2-7 TRBD2 few TRBV7-3 CASSLWTSGPYEQYF TGTGCCAGCAGCTTATGGACTAGCGGGCCCTACGAGCAGTACTTC
TRBJ2-7 TRBD2 NA TRBV5-1 CASSLALAGGPSYEQYF TGCGCCAGCAGCTTGGCCCTAGCGGGAGGCCCAAGCTACGAGCAGTACTTC
TRBJ2-7 NA NA TRBV12-3/TRBV12-4 CASSSGTRKQYF TGTGCCAGCAGTTCAGGGACCCGCAAGCAGTACTTC
TRBJ1-2 TRBD1 NA TRBV15 CATSRGPGQGAPDYGYTF TGTGCCACCAGCAGAGGTCCGGGACAGGGGGCTCCTGACTATGGCTACACCTTC
TRBJ1-4 NA NA TRBV12-3/TRBV12-4 CASSFTKEKLFF TGTGCCAGCAGTTTTACGAAAGAAAAACTGTTTTTT
TRBJ2-1 TRBD2 NA TRBV20-1 CSAGLAGGAYNEQFF TGCAGTGCTGGTTTAGCGGGAGGTGCCTACAATGAGCAGTTCTTC
TRBJ2-7 TRBD1 NA TRBV4-1 CASRGIFDRAYEQYF TGCGCCAGCAGGGGGATTTTTGACAGGGCCTACGAGCAGTACTTC
TRBJ2-3 TRBD2 once TRBV20-1 CSASVAGAPDTQYF TGCAGTGCTAGTGTAGCGGGAGCCCCAGATACGCAGTATTTT
TRBJ2-1 TRBD2 NA TRBV12-3/TRBV12-4 CASSSRGSSPYNEQFF TGTGCCAGCAGTTCACGCGGGAGCTCCCCCTACAATGAGCAGTTCTTC
TRBJ2-2 NA NA TRBV7-2 CASSQSGLGELFF TGTGCCAGCAGCCAATCGGGACTCGGGGAGCTGTTTTTT
TRBJ2-5 NA NA TRBV6-1 CASRNGRDCGTQYF TGTGCCAGCAGAAACGGACGGGACTGCGGGACCCAGTACTTC
TRBJ2-1 TRBD1 NA TRBV29-1 CSGHDRALLGEQFF TGCAGCGGCCATGACAGGGCCCTCTTGGGGGAGCAGTTCTTC
TRBJ2-1 NA NA TRBV2 CASSVPPYNEQFF TGTGCCAGCAGTGTCCCTCCCTACAATGAGCAGTTCTTC
TRBJ2-3 TRBD2 few TRBV29-1 CSVDGTSGSSTDTQYF TGCAGCGTTGACGGGACTAGCGGATCTAGCACAGATACGCAGTATTTT
TRBJ2-1 NA few TRBV24-1 CATSDLGAEGRYNEQFF TGTGCCACCAGTGATTTGGGAGCGGAGGGTCGCTACAATGAGCAGTTCTTC
TRBJ2-7 NA NA TRBV29-1 CSVVGYEQYF TGCAGCGTTGTGGGCTACGAGCAGTACTTC
TRBJ1-5 NA NA TRBV28 CASQEGGSQPQHF TGTGCCAGCCAGGAGGGCGGGAGTCAGCCCCAGCATTTT
TRBJ2-5 TRBD2 NA TRBV6-1 CASRKGLAGGGQETQYF TGTGCCAGCAGGAAGGGACTAGCGGGAGGAGGCCAAGAGACCCAGTACTTC
TRBJ2-1 TRBD2 NA TRBV4-1 CASSQERLAGYNEQFF TGCGCCAGCAGCCAAGAGAGACTAGCGGGATACAATGAGCAGTTCTTC
TRBJ2-3 NA NA TRBV7-2 CASSYPSSDTQYF TGTGCCAGCAGCTACCCTAGTTCCGATACGCAGTATTTT
TRBJ2-1 TRBD1 NA TRBV27 CASSLETGSYNEQFF TGTGCCAGCAGTTTGGAGACAGGGTCTTACAATGAGCAGTTCTTC
TRBJ2-5 TRBD2 many TRBV6-5 CASSLGLAGWEYF TGTGCCAGCAGTTTGGGACTAGCGGGATGGGAGTACTTC